A single sample is the source of the 31 T cell receptor beta chains below, sequenced in a study of T cells in Graves' hyperthyroidism and ophthalmopathy. TCR beta CDR3 regions were amplified from RNA transcripts. TCR CDR3 regions were first amplified by RT-PCR with HTBI primers. Via MiXCR, TCRdb re-called the multiplex PCR reads, giving one row per CDR3 protein. The sample comprises approximately 600,000 distinct CDR3 sequences, around 20% of which are singletons, and around a third rests with the top ten. Material: blood. These receptors were obtained from a man aged 25 to 40 with Graves' ophthalmopathy.

This chain connects TRBV2 to TRBJ2-5; 10 positions agree with TRBD2. The CDR3 loop spans 16 amino acids. With 5 bases clipped from V and 5 bases from J, the junction kept 11 bases outside the gene matches. CDR1 and CDR2 from the germline V gene are SNHLY and FYNNEI. CDR3 loop: CASSRGSSGRTETQYF. The CDR3 nucleotides read TGTGCCAGCAGTAGGGGCTCTAGCGGGAGAACCGAGACCCAGTACTTC.

The sample holds a few counts of this clonotype. V and J are TRBV6-2 or TRBV6-3 and TRBJ1-2; D is undetermined. The CDR3 length is 14 residues. V lost 2 bases and J 10 bases, leaving 17 bases between the germline ends. Germline assignment: CDR1 MNHEY and CDR2 SVGEGT. The CDR3 loop is CASSYGSGQLTYTF. The CDR3 nucleotides are TGTGCCAGCAGTTACGGGAGTGGGCAGCTTACCTACACCTTC.

This clonotype came up a few times. This chain joins TRBV24-1 and TRBJ1-5; D is perhaps TRBD1 (6 bases). The V end lost 1 base, the J end lost 2 bases, and 23 bases lay between the germline ends. The germline CDR1 and CDR2 sequences are KGHDR and SFDVKD. This CDR3 spans 20 amino acids. CDR3: CATSDFLQGSRQYRNQPQHF. The DNA of the CDR3 is TGTGCCACCAGTGATTTTTTACAGGGTTCACGACAGTATCGCAATCAGCCCCAGCATTTT.

Many counts were recorded for this clonotype. This chain joins TRBV24-1 and TRBJ1-1, with 7 bases matching TRBD1. V trimming: 12 bases; J trimming: 0 bases; junction bases outside the gene matches: 6. Germline V lookup: CDR1 KGHDR, CDR2 SFDVKD. The CDR3 runs 13 residues. The CDR3, as DNA: TGTGCCTCCCGAGGGACAGTGAACACTGAAGCTTTCTTT. Amino acids: CASRGTVNTEAFF.

This clonotype was counted at least ten times. V is TRBV18 and J is TRBJ2-3; D is unresolved. Trimming stripped 0 bases from V and 3 bases from J, with 4 bases between. Germline V gives CDR1 KGHSH, CDR2 LQKENI. The CDR3 has 13 amino acids. CDR3 region: CASSPPTTDTQYF. In DNA, the CDR3 is TGTGCCAGCTCACCACCGACGACAGATACGCAGTATTTT.

A single count supports this clonotype. V usage is TRBV28 and J usage is TRBJ2-7; 8 nucleotides line up with TRBD1. The germline CDR1 and CDR2 sequences are MDHEN and SYDVKM. Unmatched junction bases numbered 9, after V lost 6 bases and J lost 5 bases. This CDR3 is built from 14 residues. Written as DNA, the CDR3 is TGTGCCAGCAGGGAGACAGGGGATAGTCACGAGCAGTACTTC. Protein: CASRETGDSHEQYF. Full variable domain (missing parts from reference TRBV28 and TRBJ2-7): DVKVTQSSRYLVKRTGEKVFLECVQDMDHENMFWYRQDPGLGLRLIYFSYDVKMKEKGDIPEGYSVSREKKERFSLILESASTNQTSMYLCASRETGDSHEQYFGPGTRLTVT.

This clonotype was recorded at least ten times. The rearrangement links TRBV11-2 to TRBJ2-7; the D is unclear. Trimming took off 6 bases at V and 3 bases at J, with 15 bases between the two ends. Germline CDR1 is SGHAT and CDR2 is FQNNGV. This CDR3 has 14 amino acids. In nucleotides, the CDR3 is TGTGCCAGCAGGATAGGGTTAATTCACTACGAGCAGTACTTC. Amino acid sequence: CASRIGLIHYEQYF.

V is TRBV11-2 and J is TRBJ1-2; D gene uncertain. Germline loops: CDR1 SGHAT, CDR2 FQNNGV. The V end was cut by 1 base, the J end by 3 bases, with 9 bases between. The CDR3 is 14 residues long. The CDR3, as DNA: TGTGCCAGCAGCTTAGGTCGGAGTTACTATGGCTACACCTTC. Protein: CASSLGRSYYGYTF.

There are a few counts of this clonotype. Since no conserved phenylalanine or tryptophan closes the CDR3, a read error is the likely cause. This rearrangement joins TRBV20-1 to TRBJ1-1; D gene unclear. CDR1 is DFQATT and CDR2 is SNEGSKA in the germline V gene (reference sequence). Trimming stripped 2 bases from V and 1 base from J, with 11 bases between. This CDR3 comprises 14 residues. In DNA, the CDR3 is TGCAGTGCTAGAAGAGAGACACCGAACACTGAAGCTTTCCTT. This encodes CSARRETPNTEAFL.

The rearrangement uses TRBV6-5 and TRBJ1-4, with TRBD1 identical over 7 bases. The trim removed 1 base at V and 7 bases at J, leaving 3 bases unmatched. Germline assignment: CDR1 MNHEY and CDR2 SVGAGI. The CDR3 consists of 14 residues. For the CDR3, the DNA is TGTGCCAGCAGTTACTGGGACAGTGGTGAAAAACTGTTTTTT. Its protein is CASSYWDSGEKLFF.

There are a few counts of this clonotype. The chain recombines TRBV20-1 with TRBJ2-1; D not certain. The CDR3 is 14 residues long. Germline assignment: CDR1 DFQATT and CDR2 SNEGSKA (reference sequence). Deletions cut 0 bases from V and 9 bases from J, with 15 bases between. CDR3 in amino acids: CSARDPVASLEQFF. CDR3 bases: TGCAGTGCTAGAGACCCCGTAGCCTCCCTTGAGCAGTTCTTC.

This clonotype came up once. The chain couples TRBV19 to TRBJ2-1; D may be TRBD1 (5 bases). Trimming took 1 base from V and 8 from J, leaving 18 bases between them. The CDR3 consists of 16 residues. Germline V gene sequence: CDR1 LNHDA, CDR2 SQIVND (reference sequence). The CDR3 loop is CASSIGRQPADDEQFF. The CDR3 DNA is TGTGCCAGTAGTATAGGGAGACAGCCGGCGGACGATGAGCAGTTCTTC.

Comment on this clonotype: One end of the junction does not line up with germline, which may come from a read error. The chain employs TRBV6-2 or TRBV6-3 and TRBJ1-1; no definite D call. The CDR3 length is 15 residues. Looked up from germline, CDR1 is MNHEY and CDR2 is SVGEGT. The CDR3, as DNA: TGTGCCAGCACCCGAATTGCGGAGGTTCTAACTGAAACTTTCTTT. Translation gives CASTRIAEVLTETFF.

This chain connects TRBV24-1 to TRBJ2-2, with TRBD2 identical over 9 bases. Germline CDR1 reads KGHDR; CDR2 reads SFDVKD. The length of the CDR3 is 14 residues. V gave up 5 bases and J gave up 8 bases; unmatched junction bases: 5. The CDR3 region has the DNA TGTGCCACCAGTGGTAGCGGGAGTGAAGGGGAGCTGTTTTTT. This gives the protein CATSGSGSEGELFF.

The chain links TRBV20-1 to TRBJ1-4; 7 positions agree with TRBD1. CDR1 and CDR2 (germline): DFQATT, SNEGSKA (reference sequence). The V gene end was trimmed by 3 bases and the J gene end by 0 bases; junction bases not matched to a gene: 7. The CDR3 contains 16 residues. The DNA for the CDR3 is TGCAGTGCTAGTAAGGGGGCGCCTGCAACTAATGAAAAACTGTTTTTT. Its protein is CSASKGAPATNEKLFF.

This clonotype appeared a few times. The chain has TRBV20-1 and TRBJ2-7, with D possibly matching TRBD2 (5 bases). This CDR3 comprises 14 residues. The V gene lost 5 bases and the J gene lost 3 bases, with 17 bases spanning the gap. Germline CDR1 reads DFQATT; CDR2 reads SNEGSKA (reference sequence). The CDR3 loop reads CSAPFGGGGYEQYF. DNA for the CDR3: TGCAGTGCTCCGTTTGGCGGAGGAGGCTACGAGCAGTACTTC.

There are many counts of this clonotype. The CDR3: CAISEGGANTEAFF. For the CDR3, the DNA is TGTGCCATCAGTGAAGGGGGCGCGAACACTGAAGCTTTCTTT. This chain links TRBV10-3 with TRBJ1-1; 7 positions match TRBD1. This CDR3 contains 14 residues. Germline values: CDR1 ENHRY, CDR2 SYGVKD. V lost 3 bases, J lost 1 base, and 2 bases stayed unmatched.

This clonotype was counted a few times. The rearrangement uses TRBV24-1 and TRBJ2-1; no clear D. Trimming took 2 bases from V and 1 from J, leaving 8 bases between them. Germline V gene sequence: CDR1 KGHDR, CDR2 SFDVKD. The CDR3 has 15 residues. CDR3 sequence (DNA): TGTGCCACCAGTGATTCGTGGGGTTCCTACAATGAGCAGTTCTTC. Its translation: CATSDSWGSYNEQFF.

Notes on this clonotype: At one of its ends the junction is not consistent with the germline gene, which may arise from a read error. The genes are TRBV5-1 and TRBJ2-3; D call uncertain. This CDR3 spans 16 amino acids. The germline V gene has CDR1 SGHRS and CDR2 YFSETQ. The DNA of the CDR3 is TGTGCCAGCAGCTTTCCATCGGCGGTTAGCACAGATACGCAGTATTTT. Translated, it gives CASSFPSAVSTDTQYF. The full variable domain, rest sourced from reference TRBV5-1 and TRBJ2-3, is KAGVTQTPRYLIKTRGQQVTLSCSPISGHRSVSWYQQTPGQGLQFLFEYFSETQRNKGNFPGRFSGRQFSNSRSEMNVSTLELGDSALYLCASSFPSAVSTDTQYFGPGTRLTVL.

There are many counts of this clonotype. J is TRBJ2-1 and V is TRBV30; 7 nucleotides agree with TRBD1. V was clipped by 2 bases and J by 7 bases; unmatched bases: 2. The CDR3 is 12 residues long. Germline V gene data show CDR1 as GTSNPN and CDR2 as SVGIG (reference sequence). The CDR3: CAWSPGGNEQFF. DNA for the CDR3: TGTGCCTGGAGTCCAGGGGGTAATGAGCAGTTCTTC.

The CDR3 loop is CASSPGQGLYEQYF. CDR3 DNA sequence: TGTGCCAGCAGTCCGGGACAGGGTCTGTACGAGCAGTACTTC. The V gene is TRBV27, the J gene TRBJ2-7, with 9 bases identical to TRBD1. The CDR3 runs to 14 residues. CDR1 MNHEY and CDR2 SMNVEV come from the germline V gene (reference sequence). V gave up 5 bases and J gave up 4 bases; unmatched junction bases: 6.

The V and J genes are TRBV6-4 and TRBJ2-7; 7 bases line up with TRBD1. J lost 7 bases, V lost 6 bases, and 6 bases had no gene match. This CDR3 region has 12 residues. Per the germline V gene, CDR1 is MRHNA and CDR2 is SNTAGT. In DNA form, the CDR3 reads TGTGCCAGCAGCCCGGACAGGCTGGAGCAGTACTTC. Translated: CASSPDRLEQYF.

The chain is built from TRBV5-1 and TRBJ2-7; TRBD1 might be the D (6 bases). This CDR3 is 16 amino acids long. CDR1 and CDR2 from the germline V gene are SGHRS and YFSETQ. Between the trimmed V and J ends, which lost 3 bases and 5 bases, there was a span of 21 bases. The CDR3 DNA follows: TGCGCCAGCAGCTGGAAGACCGGGACAATTGGCCACGAGCAGTACTTC. It is translated as CASSWKTGTIGHEQYF.

Of note for this clonotype: This CDR3 is missing its conserved last phenylalanine or tryptophan, likely due to a read error. The V call is TRBV5-6, the J call TRBJ1-5, with TRBD1 matching 12 bases. CDR1 and CDR2 from the germline V gene are SGHDT and YYEEEE. V lost 2 bases to trimming and J lost 6 bases; unmatched junction nucleotides: 3. The CDR3 is made up of 15 amino acids. CDR3 sequence: CASSFGTGGIQPQHL. The CDR3 nucleotides read TGTGCCAGCAGCTTCGGGACAGGGGGCATTCAGCCCCAGCATCTT.

The table lists this clonotype with many counts. The chain carries TRBV7-8 and TRBJ1-5, with D perhaps TRBD1 (5 bases). The CDR3 runs 15 residues. Germline lookup yields CDR1 SGHVS and CDR2 FQNEAQ. Trimming took off 8 bases at V and 0 bases at J, with 14 bases between the two ends. The CDR3 is CASGDRENSNQPQHF. In DNA form, the CDR3 reads TGTGCCAGCGGGGACCGCGAGAATAGCAATCAGCCCCAGCATTTT.

The chain links TRBV5-1 to TRBJ2-7; 7 bases agree with TRBD1. With 4 bases clipped from V and 4 bases from J, the junction kept 5 bases outside the gene matches. The V gene's germline CDR1 is SGHRS and CDR2 YFSETQ. CDR3 length: 13 amino acids. CDR3 DNA: TGCGCCAGCAGCCGGACAGGACTGTACGAGCAGTACTTC. This sequence encodes CASSRTGLYEQYF.

The chain uses TRBV30 and TRBJ2-7, with D possibly being TRBD1 or TRBD2 (5 bases each). The CDR3 length is 11 residues. Germline-derived CDR1 and CDR2 are GTSNPN and SVGIG (reference sequence). The chain's CDR3 is CAFRETGEQYF. CDR3 nucleotide sequence: TGTGCTTTCAGGGAGACGGGCGAGCAGTACTTC.

This sequence joins TRBV7-9 and TRBJ2-3; D perhaps matches TRBD2 (5 bases). This CDR3 contains 16 residues. Per the germline V gene, CDR1 is SEHNR and CDR2 is FQNEAQ (reference sequence). V lost 4 bases, J lost 2 bases, and 16 bases lay in between. The CDR3 protein is CASSWIVGAITDTQYF. The DNA of the CDR3 is TGTGCCAGCAGCTGGATAGTGGGAGCCATCACAGATACGCAGTATTTT.

This clonotype was detected many times. The chain employs TRBV5-1 and TRBJ2-1; no clear D. Germline CDR1 reads SGHRS; CDR2 reads YFSETQ. The CDR3 is made up of 14 amino acids. V shed 0 bases and J shed 2 bases, with 6 bases lying between them. The CDR3 DNA reads TGCGCCAGCAGCTTGGGGACCCCCTACAATGAGCAGTTCTTC. This encodes CASSLGTPYNEQFF. Supplemented by reference TRBV5-1 and TRBJ2-1, the full variable domain reads KAGVTQTPRYLIKTRGQQVTLSCSPISGHRSVSWYQQTPGQGLQFLFEYFSETQRNKGNFPGRFSGRQFSNSRSEMNVSTLELGDSALYLCASSLGTPYNEQFFGPGTRLTVL.

The rearrangement uses TRBV24-1 and TRBJ1-5, with D possibly matching TRBD1 (6 bases). CDR3 length: 16 amino acids. The V gene's germline CDR1 is KGHDR and CDR2 SFDVKD. V was pared by 4 bases and J by 3 bases, with 15 bases between. Here the CDR3 reads CATSDHTQGFNQPQHF. The CDR3 DNA sequence: TGTGCCACCAGTGACCATACCCAGGGGTTCAATCAGCCCCAGCATTTT.

The chain has TRBV12-3 or TRBV12-4 and TRBJ2-7, with TRBD1 identical over 7 bases. V gave up 1 base and J gave up 11 bases; unmatched junction bases: 8. The CDR3 spans 13 residues. The CDR3: CASSLGFRDSEYF. The DNA of the CDR3 is TGTGCCAGCAGTTTAGGGTTTCGGGACAGCGAGTACTTC.